Listed below are T cell receptor beta chains from one sample, sequenced in a study of control samples from healthy donors and cancer patients. Profiled with immunoSEQ multiplex PCR; TCRdb holds only in-frame clones, not every one. The data hold about 160,000 clones, with around 95% observed a single time. Specimen: blood. All receptors come from a woman in her forties in good health. CDR3s include the opening cysteine and the closing phenylalanine or tryptophan. The D gene is left open where the match is weak. The size of a clone is reported for some rows only, either as once, few or many, or as a class for expanded clones.

TRBJ2-3 | TRBV27 | - | TRBD1 | CASSADRGLSGTQYF | TGTGCCAGCAGTGCAGACAGGGGATTAAGCGGTACGCAGTATTTT
TRBJ2-3 | TRBV10-3 | once | - | CAISEGEGSTDTQYF | TGTGCCATCAGTGAGGGAGAGGGAAGCACAGATACGCAGTATTTT
TRBJ2-7 | TRBV28 | - | - | CASSQIERAVYEQYF | TGTGCCAGCAGCCAGATCGAGAGGGCAGTCTACGAGCAGTACTTC
TRBJ2-3 | TRBV12-5 | - | - | CASGLWAVEDTQYF | TGTGCTAGTGGTTTGTGGGCGGTCGAGGATACGCAGTATTTT
TRBJ2-2 | TRBV12-3/TRBV12-4 | once | - | CASSLYTGELFF | TGTGCCAGCAGCCTATACACCGGGGAGCTGTTTTTT
TRBJ2-1 | TRBV19 | - | - | CASSAPRDSRGDEQFF | TGTGCCAGTAGTGCCCCTCGGGACTCCAGGGGGGATGAGCAGTTCTTC
TRBJ2-2 | TRBV6-5 | - | TRBD1 | CASSRDRGGELFF | TGTGCCAGCAGCAGGGACAGGGGCGGGGAGCTGTTTTTT
TRBJ1-6 | TRBV7-9 | - | - | CASSLRATGNSPLHF | TGTGCCAGCAGCTTAAGGGCCACGGGGAATTCACCCCTCCACTTT
TRBJ2-7 | TRBV7-9 | - | - | CASSLGVQGYEQYF | TGTGCCAGCAGCCTCGGGGTTCAGGGCTACGAGCAGTACTTC
TRBJ2-7 | TRBV7-9 | - | TRBD2 | CASSLLAGGYEQYF | TGTGCCAGCAGCCTTCTAGCGGGAGGCTACGAGCAGTACTTC
TRBJ2-7 | TRBV6-2/TRBV6-3 | few | - | CASSPQGTRPPTYEQYF | TGTGCCAGCAGCCCCCAGGGGACCCGTCCCCCGACCTACGAGCAGTACTTC
TRBJ1-1 | TRBV6-5 | - | - | CASREGGMNTEAFF | TGTGCCAGCAGGGAGGGGGGGATGAACACTGAAGCTTTCTTT
TRBJ2-5 | TRBV7-2 | - | - | CASSSPRRPGTQYF | TGTGCCAGCAGCTCACCGCGGCGGCCTGGGACCCAGTACTTC
TRBJ1-2 | TRBV3-1/TRBV3-2 | - | - | CASSPVSSYGYTF | TGTGCCAGCAGCCCCGTGAGCAGCTATGGCTACACCTTC
TRBJ1-1 | TRBV12-3/TRBV12-4 | - | - | CASNNMNTEAFF | TGTGCCAGCAACAATATGAACACTGAAGCTTTCTTT
TRBJ2-7 | TRBV25-1 | - | - | CASSEAYEQYF | TGTGCCAGCAGTGAGGCTTACGAGCAGTACTTC